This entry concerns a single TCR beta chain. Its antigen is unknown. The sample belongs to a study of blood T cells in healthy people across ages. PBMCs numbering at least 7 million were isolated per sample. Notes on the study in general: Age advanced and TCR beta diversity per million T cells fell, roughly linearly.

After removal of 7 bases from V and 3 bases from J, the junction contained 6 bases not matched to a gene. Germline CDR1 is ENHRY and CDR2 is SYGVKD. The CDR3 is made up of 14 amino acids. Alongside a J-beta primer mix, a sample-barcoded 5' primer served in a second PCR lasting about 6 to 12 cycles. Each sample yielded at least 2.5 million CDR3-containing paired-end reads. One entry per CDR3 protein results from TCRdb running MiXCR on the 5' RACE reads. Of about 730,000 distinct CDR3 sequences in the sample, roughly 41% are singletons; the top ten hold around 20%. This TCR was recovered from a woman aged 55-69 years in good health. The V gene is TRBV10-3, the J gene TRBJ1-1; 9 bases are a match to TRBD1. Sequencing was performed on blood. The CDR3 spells CAITAGTGYTEAFF. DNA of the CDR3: TGTGCCATCACTGCCGGGACAGGGTACACTGAAGCTTTCTTT.